This TCR beta chain was identified during a study of cytomegalovirus exposure and HLA in healthy donors. This CDR3 spans 13 amino acids. CDR1 is MDHEN, CDR2 SYDVKM, per germline. Trimming removed 6 bases from V and 4 bases from J; junction bases left unmatched: 4. For this clone: Antigen: not known.

Notes on the study in general: Cytomegalovirus association was assigned to 170 or so TCR beta chains.

Sequencing was performed with immunoSEQ multiplex PCR; in TCRdb, only in-frame clones are kept and a portion is missing. The sample has hundreds of thousands of clones; approximately 84% are singletons. Specimen: PBMCs. This chain links TRBV28 with TRBJ2-7; TRBD1 matches at 9 bases. This clonotype was obtained from a woman younger than 45 in good health and CMV-seropositive. CDR3 amino acids: CASRGQGRYEQYF. In nucleotides, the CDR3 is TGTGCCAGCAGGGGACAGGGCAGATACGAGCAGTACTTC.